This T cell receptor beta chain was identified during a study of CD8 T cells in Susac syndrome. Trimming took 4 bases from V and 6 from J; bases not matched to a gene: 12. In germline, CDR1 is SGHNT, CDR2 YYREEE (reference sequence). The CDR3 is made up of 15 amino acids. The RNA input was about 0.45 to 1 ug, and it was reverse transcribed with random hexamers. TCRdb reprocessed the immunoSEQ multiplex PCR reads via MiXCR and lists one record per CDR3 protein. In the table there are around 190,000 distinct CDR3 sequences, approximately 93% of which are singletons. The chain combines TRBV5-4 with TRBJ1-2; 7 nucleotides match TRBD1. The sample comprised CD4+ T cells from PBMCs. This receptor was identified in a human donor in good health. CDR3 bases: TGTGCCAGCAGCGGCCGGGACAGCGAAGTACATGGCTACACCTTC. Its translation: CASSGRDSEVHGYTF. The entire variable domain, with the rest obtained from reference TRBV5-4 and TRBJ1-2, is as follows: ETGVTQSPTHLIKTRGQQVTLRCSSQSGHNTVSWYQQALGQGPQFIFQYYREEENGRGNFPPRFSGLQFPNYSSELNVNALELDDSALYLCASSGRDSEVHGYTFGSGTRLTVV.